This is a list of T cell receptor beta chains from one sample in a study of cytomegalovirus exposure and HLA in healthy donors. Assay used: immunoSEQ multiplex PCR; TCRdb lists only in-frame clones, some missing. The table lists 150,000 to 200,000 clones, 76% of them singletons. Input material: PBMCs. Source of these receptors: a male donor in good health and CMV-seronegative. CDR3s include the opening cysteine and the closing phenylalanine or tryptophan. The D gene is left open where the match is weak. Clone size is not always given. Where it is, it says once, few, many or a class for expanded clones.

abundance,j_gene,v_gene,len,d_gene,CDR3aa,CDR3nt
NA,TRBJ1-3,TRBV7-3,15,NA,CASSLTGLASNTIYF,TGTGCCAGCAGCTTAACCGGCCTGGCTAGTAACACCATATATTTT
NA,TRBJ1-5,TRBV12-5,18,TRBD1,CASGLVQPNRGGNQPQHF,TGTGCTAGTGGTTTGGTACAGCCCAACAGGGGGGGGAATCAGCCCCAGCATTTT
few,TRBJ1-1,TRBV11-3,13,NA,CASSAQANTEAFF,TGTGCCAGCAGCGCGCAGGCCAACACTGAAGCTTTCTTT
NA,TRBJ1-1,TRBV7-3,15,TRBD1,CASSFPGQVGTEAFF,TGTGCCAGCAGCTTTCCGGGACAGGTTGGTACTGAAGCTTTCTTT
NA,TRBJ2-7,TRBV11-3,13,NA,CASSHGQSYEQYF,TGTGCCAGCAGCCATGGACAGTCCTACGAGCAGTACTTC
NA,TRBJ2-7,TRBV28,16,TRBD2,CASSLRLAGVAYEQYF,TGTGCCAGCAGTCTCCGACTAGCGGGGGTAGCGTACGAGCAGTACTTC
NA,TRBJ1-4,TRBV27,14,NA,CASSSPLFNEKLFF,TGTGCCAGCAGTTCCCCCTTATTTAATGAAAAACTGTTTTTT
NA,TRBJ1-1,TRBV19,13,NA,CASRGRATTEAFF,TGTGCCAGTAGGGGCAGGGCGACCACTGAAGCTTTCTTT
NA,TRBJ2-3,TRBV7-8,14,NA,CASSLATGKDTQYF,TGTGCCAGCAGCTTAGCCACAGGGAAAGATACGCAGTATTTT
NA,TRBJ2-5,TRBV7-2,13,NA,CASRGQYQETQYF,TGTGCCAGCCGTGGACAGTACCAAGAGACCCAGTACTTC
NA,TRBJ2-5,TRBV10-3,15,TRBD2,CAISEWGLAKETQYF,TGTGCCATCAGTGAGTGGGGACTAGCTAAAGAGACCCAGTACTTC
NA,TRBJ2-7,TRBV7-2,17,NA,CASSPRRGTGPPYEQYF,TGTGCCAGCAGCCCCCGCCGGGGAACAGGGCCGCCCTACGAGCAGTACTTC
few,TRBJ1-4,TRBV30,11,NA,CAWSPREKLFF,TGTGCCTGGAGTCCCAGAGAAAAACTGTTTTTT
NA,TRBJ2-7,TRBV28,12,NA,CASSFDSYEQYF,TGTGCCAGCAGTTTCGACAGTTACGAGCAGTACTTC
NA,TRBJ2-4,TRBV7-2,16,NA,CASTATVTLAKNIQYF,TGTGCCAGCACCGCGACTGTCACATTAGCCAAAAACATTCAGTACTTC
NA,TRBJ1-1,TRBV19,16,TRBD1,CASSMEQGGLNTEAFF,TGTGCCAGTAGTATGGAACAGGGGGGGTTGAACACTGAAGCTTTCTTT